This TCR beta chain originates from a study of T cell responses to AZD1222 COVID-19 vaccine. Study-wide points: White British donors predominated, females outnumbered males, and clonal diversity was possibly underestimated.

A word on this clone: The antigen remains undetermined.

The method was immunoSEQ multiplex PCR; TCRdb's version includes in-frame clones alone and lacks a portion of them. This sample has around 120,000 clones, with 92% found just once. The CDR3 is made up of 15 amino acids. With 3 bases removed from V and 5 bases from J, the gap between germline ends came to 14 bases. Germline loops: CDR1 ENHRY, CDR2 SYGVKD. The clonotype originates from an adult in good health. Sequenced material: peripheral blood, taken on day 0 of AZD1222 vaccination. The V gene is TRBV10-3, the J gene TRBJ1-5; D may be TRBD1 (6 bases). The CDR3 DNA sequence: TGTGCCATCAGTGATTGGGGGCGCGGGGATCAGCCCCAGCATTTT. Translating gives CAISDWGRGDQPQHF.